A selection of T cell receptor beta chains follows, all from one sample in a study of T cells in localized non-small cell lung cancer. Sequenced by immunoSEQ multiplex PCR; TCRdb stores in-frame clones only, minus some. The sample lists about 72,000 clones; approximately 84% were seen once. The material was peripheral blood, obtained before any cancer treatment. Receptors were obtained from a female donor over 55 with stage I lung adenocarcinoma. CDR3s include the opening cysteine and the closing phenylalanine or tryptophan. D genes are given only for firm matches. Clone size is shown for a subset of rows, as once, few, many or a class of expanded clone.

clone size	V gene	J gene	D gene	CDR3 DNA	CDR3 protein
-	TRBV6-5	TRBJ1-1	-	TGTGCCAGCAGTTACACTTCGATTCGATGGGGCCGCGAAGCTTTCTTT	CASSYTSIRWGREAFF
few	TRBV29-1	TRBJ2-7	-	TGCAGCGTTGGGCAGCGGGCCTACGAGCAGTACTTC	CSVGQRAYEQYF
once	TRBV30	TRBJ1-2	TRBD1	TGTGCCTGGAGGATCTCACAGGGGGCGCAGGGCTACACCTTC	CAWRISQGAQGYTF
-	TRBV6-5	TRBJ1-1	-	TGTGCCAGCAGTTACAGTCGAAGGAACACTGAAGCTTTCTTT	CASSYSRRNTEAFF
once	TRBV7-7	TRBJ2-2	TRBD1	TGTGCTAGCAGCTTATCTGGACAGGGGGCCGGGGAGCTGTTTTTT	CASSLSGQGAGELFF
few	TRBV6-6	TRBJ1-1	-	TGTGCCAGCAGAGGTAGGAACATGAACACTGAAGCTTTCTTT	CASRGRNMNTEAFF
-	TRBV27	TRBJ1-3	-	TGTGCCAGCAGTTTAAGGGACCCAGGTACCGGAAACACCATATATTTT	CASSLRDPGTGNTIYF
-	TRBV18	TRBJ1-1	-	TGTGCCAGCTCACCACCCTCGGCAGGCAGAACTGAAGCTTTCTTT	CASSPPSAGRTEAFF
-	TRBV7-6	TRBJ2-2	TRBD1	TGTGCCAGCAGCCCGGGACAGACAAACACCGGGGAGCTGTTTTTT	CASSPGQTNTGELFF
-	TRBV6-1	TRBJ2-7	-	TGTGCCAGCAAAACCTTGGACGGGTACTACGAGCAGTACTTC	CASKTLDGYYEQYF
-	TRBV6-6	TRBJ2-2	-	TGTGCCAGCAGTTACGCGGCCGCCGGGGAGCTGTTTTTT	CASSYAAAGELFF
-	TRBV5-8	TRBJ1-2	-	TGTGCCAGCAGCTGGGGATATGGGGGAAATGGCTACACCTTC	CASSWGYGGNGYTF
-	TRBV28	TRBJ2-1	-	TGTGCCAGCACCCTTCTCTCGGGTGAGCAGTTCTTC	CASTLLSGEQFF
-	TRBV5-4	TRBJ2-3	TRBD2	TGTGCCAGCAGCTTAGGACTAGCGGGGGCCGTCAGCACAGATACGCAGTATTTT	CASSLGLAGAVSTDTQYF
-	TRBV18	TRBJ1-1	-	TGTGCCAGCCTGACAGACCTTAACACTGAAGCTTTCTTT	CASLTDLNTEAFF
-	TRBV29-1	TRBJ2-7	-	TGCAGCGCCGAGGGGGGACAGAGCTACGAGCAGTACTTC	CSAEGGQSYEQYF
-	TRBV2	TRBJ2-3	-	TGTGCCAGCATGGAACGGGAGCGCACAGATACGCAGTATTTT	CASMERERTDTQYF
once	TRBV7-9	TRBJ1-4	-	TGTGCCAGCAGCTTAGGGGACTCAGCAACTAATGAAAAACTGTTTTTT	CASSLGDSATNEKLFF
-	TRBV6-5	TRBJ1-2	TRBD1	TGTGCCAGCAGTTACGCTTACAGGGGAAGGGGAGATGGCTACACCTTC	CASSYAYRGRGDGYTF
-	TRBV2	TRBJ1-2	-	TGTGCCAGCAGCACCGTTCACCCTGGGGCGGGCTATGGCTACACCTTC	CASSTVHPGAGYGYTF
-	TRBV4-1	TRBJ2-7	-	TGCGCCAGCAGCCCCCGAGGGTCAAGCTCCTACGAGCAGTACTTC	CASSPRGSSSYEQYF
-	TRBV28	TRBJ1-6	TRBD1	TGTGCCAGCAGTTTACTACAGGGGGCGGGATCACCCCTCCACTTT	CASSLLQGAGSPLHF
-	TRBV5-1	TRBJ2-1	-	TGCGCCAGCAGCTTGAGGGACAATGAGCAGTTCTTC	CASSLRDNEQFF
-	TRBV5-4	TRBJ2-7	TRBD1	TGTGCCAGCAGGGGGGGACAGGGGAGACTCGACGAGCAGTACTTC	CASRGGQGRLDEQYF
-	TRBV15	TRBJ1-2	-	TGTGCCACCAGCAGAGATCGGGCCAGCGCAAACTATGGCTACACCTTC	CATSRDRASANYGYTF
-	TRBV2	TRBJ1-3	-	TGTGCCAGCAGTGAAGGAAGCTCTGGAAACACCATATATTTT	CASSEGSSGNTIYF
few	TRBV30	TRBJ1-3	-	TGTGCCTGGAGCGGAACCTACTCTGGAAACACCATATATTTT	CAWSGTYSGNTIYF
-	TRBV11-2	TRBJ2-7	-	TGTGCCAGCAGCTTACGCGACGAGCAGTACTTC	CASSLRDEQYF
-	TRBV5-6	TRBJ2-7	TRBD1	TGTGCCAGCAGCTTAGGGACAGCTAACCCTGCCTACGAGCAGTACTTC	CASSLGTANPAYEQYF
-	TRBV9	TRBJ2-5	TRBD2	TGTGCCAGCTCAGGGGCGGGGGGCTTCCAAGAGACCCAGTACTTC	CASSGAGGFQETQYF
-	TRBV27	TRBJ2-2	-	TGTGCCAGCAGTTTATTGGGGAACACCGGGGAGCTGTTTTTT	CASSLLGNTGELFF
-	TRBV7-3	TRBJ2-2	TRBD2	TGTGCCAGCAGCTTTACAGCGGGAGCGGGCGGGGAGCTGTTTTTT	CASSFTAGAGGELFF
-	TRBV7-9	TRBJ2-6	-	TGTGCCAGCAGTGCGTCTGGGGCCAACGTCCTGACTTTC	CASSASGANVLTF
-	TRBV6-1	TRBJ1-1	-	TGTGCCAGCAGTGATCGGGGGCTTAGGGCTTTCTTT	CASSDRGLRAFF
-	TRBV12-5	TRBJ2-3	-	TGTGCTAGTGGTCCCCCCGCAAAGGATACGCAGTATTTT	CASGPPAKDTQYF
few	TRBV7-9	TRBJ1-2	-	TGTGCCAGCAGCGTGGGACAAAACTATGGCTACACCTTC	CASSVGQNYGYTF
few	TRBV10-1	TRBJ2-7	-	TGCGCCAGCAGCGGGGATGGGAAATACGAGCAGTACTTC	CASSGDGKYEQYF
-	TRBV11-3	TRBJ2-1	-	TGTGCCAGCAGCCCAGGAGGCTCATCTAACTACAATGAGCAGTTCTTC	CASSPGGSSNYNEQFF
-	TRBV1	TRBJ1-5	-	TGCACCAGCAGCCAAGAAGTTCGGGGGGACGGTCAGCCCCAGCATTTT	CTSSQEVRGDGQPQHF
-	TRBV5-1	TRBJ2-1	TRBD2	TGCGCCAGCAGCTTGGGGCTAGCGGGAAGGAATGAGCAGTTCTTC	CASSLGLAGRNEQFF
-	TRBV6-6	TRBJ1-4	-	TGTGCCAGCAGACCCCAAGGGGCTACTAATGAAAAACTGTTTTTT	CASRPQGATNEKLFF
-	TRBV9	TRBJ2-3	TRBD2	TGTGCCAGCAGCGGTCAGGGAGGGACAGATACGCAGTATTTT	CASSGQGGTDTQYF
-	TRBV5-1	TRBJ1-6	-	TGCGCCAGCAGCCCCGCCCCGGCATCACCCCTCCACTTT	CASSPAPASPLHF
once	TRBV6-1	TRBJ2-5	TRBD2	TGTGCCAGCAGTCCCCGGGGACTAGGGCAAGAGACCCAGTACTTC	CASSPRGLGQETQYF
-	TRBV19	TRBJ1-5	TRBD1	TGTGCCAGTAGGGACAGGGGCAATCAGCCCCAGCATTTT	CASRDRGNQPQHF
-	TRBV28	TRBJ1-1	TRBD1	TGTGCCAGCAGTTCCGGACAGGGGGCGCATTCTGAAGCTTTCTTT	CASSSGQGAHSEAFF
-	TRBV11-3	TRBJ2-7	TRBD2	TGTGCCAGCAGCTTGACTAGCGCTCAGGGGTCCTACGAGCAGTACTTC	CASSLTSAQGSYEQYF
-	TRBV30	TRBJ2-5	-	TGTGCCTGGAAATTGGGGTACCAAGAGACCCAGTACTTC	CAWKLGYQETQYF
-	TRBV7-6	TRBJ2-7	-	TGTGCCAGCAGCCCCCGCCCGACTTCCTACGAGCAGTACTTC	CASSPRPTSYEQYF
-	TRBV6-5	TRBJ1-2	-	TGTGCCAGCAAAAACTCCGGGGCTGACTATGGCTACACCTTC	CASKNSGADYGYTF
once	TRBV5-1	TRBJ1-2	-	TGCGCCAGCAGCTTGGGACACAAAAACTATGGCTACACCTTC	CASSLGHKNYGYTF
-	TRBV14	TRBJ2-7	TRBD2	TGTGCCAGCAGCCAAGTTCATTGGTCAGGGGGCACTAGCGGGAGTAACGAGCAGTACTTC	CASSQVHWSGGTSGSNEQYF
-	TRBV6-1	TRBJ1-2	-	TGTGCCAGCAGTGAAGAATTTGAAAGGGGCGGCTACACCTTC	CASSEEFERGGYTF
-	TRBV6-5	TRBJ1-1	-	TGTGCCAGCACCTCACCCAGGGGGAACACTGAAGCTTTCTTT	CASTSPRGNTEAFF
-	TRBV5-1	TRBJ1-2	-	TGCGCCAGCAGCGTGGACGGGGACTATGGCTACACCTTC	CASSVDGDYGYTF
few	TRBV2	TRBJ1-2	TRBD1	TGTGCCAGCAGTGAAGCGCGAGGGGGCGCGGCTTATGGCTACACCTTC	CASSEARGGAAYGYTF
few	TRBV5-5	TRBJ2-5	TRBD2	TGTGCCAGCAGCAGATCGACTAGCGGGAAAGAGACCCAGTACTTC	CASSRSTSGKETQYF
-	TRBV19	TRBJ2-3	-	TGTGCCAGTAGTATTTCGGTGGCGGAAGATACGCAGTATTTT	CASSISVAEDTQYF
-	TRBV9	TRBJ1-5	-	TGTGCCAGCGGGGGGGGCAATCAGCCCCAGCATTTT	CASGGGNQPQHF